This T cell receptor beta chain was retrieved from a study of molecular identifiers for immune sequencing clone quantification. TCRdb analysed the PCR reads with MiXCR anew, one entry per CDR3 protein. The data hold about 320,000 distinct CDR3 sequences, with roughly a quarter observed a single time. Study-wide findings and caveats: In cases of identical TCR molecules sharing a barcode, highly expanded clone sizes could be underestimated. Jurkat TCR RNA from one cell was spiked into around 1 million naive cells, and it was reportedly detectable there.

This clonotype has just a few counts. Its specificity is unknown. V was pared by 5 bases and J by 3 bases, with 18 bases between. The germline V gene encodes CDR1 MDHEN and CDR2 SYDVKM. This CDR3 has 16 residues. This clonotype was sampled from a human donor in good health. Some libraries in this study had Jurkat cell RNA spiked in. Sequencing input: naive CD8+ T cells from blood, with Jurkat cell RNA spiked in. Subset reported: FACS-sorted CD8+CD4-CCR7+CD45RA+ naive T cells. The chain joins TRBV28 to TRBJ2-3, with D perhaps being TRBD1 or TRBD2 (5 bases each). CDR3 loop: CASSLYRWGSTDTQYF. CDR3 nucleotides: TGTGCCAGCAGTCTCTACCGATGGGGGAGTACAGATACGCAGTATTTT.